The T cell receptor beta chain under discussion was sequenced for a study of tumor and adjacent non-tumor tissue in lung cancer. Study overall: Patients were aged 31 to 76, 9 to 10 men and roughly 5 women, stage I to III. Each sample yielded about 4.17 million productive TCRbeta reads on average.

A modified ARM-PCR protocol with three rounds of nested PCR amplified TCRbeta. One entry per CDR3 protein results from TCRdb running MiXCR on the multiplex PCR reads. The table lists fewer than 75,000 distinct CDR3 sequences, around 82% of them singletons. This sample's RNA came from whole unsorted tissue. More than 3 cm separated this lung sample from the edge of the tumor. Between August and November 2014, newly diagnosed, chemotherapy-naive lung cancer patients underwent thoracic surgery in China. The study, taken as a whole, reports: Tumor tissue had significantly higher TCR diversity than normal lung.

The CDR3 has 14 residues. Trimming stripped 6 bases from V and 1 base from J, with 12 bases between. Germline assignment: CDR1 MDHEN and CDR2 SYDVKM. As to this clonotype: Its specificity is not known. A much larger clone differs from this one at a single base, so this may be a read error.

This clonotype was sampled from a man in his 60s with non-small cell lung cancer. Material for sequencing was distant non-tumor lung tissue. V gene TRBV28 combines with J gene TRBJ1-1, with a tentative D call TRBD1 (6 bases). The CDR3 reads CASRSGDPNTEAFF. The CDR3 DNA reads as TGTGCCAGCAGGTCAGGGGACCCGAACACTGAAGCTTTCTTT.